This T cell receptor beta chain is from a study of PD-1 blockade in classical Hodgkin lymphoma. The study, taken as a whole, reports: The study reported lower baseline TCR diversity in newly diagnosed patients than in healthy donors. There was a significant rise in CD4+ TCR diversity by C4D1, with no such rise for CD8+. The drivers behind the repertoire differences, possibly disease activity or prior therapy, remain undefined.

Trimming removed 6 bases at V and 1 base at J, with 6 bases between. The CDR3 sequence is 12 residues long. CDR1 is ENHRY and CDR2 is SYGVKD in the germline V gene. Time point defined: cycle 4 day 1 (C4D1), after 6 weeks of nivolumab. Every patient relapsed after autologous stem cell transplantation, and brentuximab vedotin exposure varied. The CD4+ T cells used were purified from thawed PBMCs through magnetic negative selection. Sequencing was performed with immunoSEQ multiplex PCR; in TCRdb, only in-frame clones are kept and a portion is missing. The repertoire holds around 37,000 clones, with about 94% as singletons. Of note for this clone: What it binds is not known.

The sequence derives from a human donor with classical Hodgkin lymphoma. Specimen: CD4+ T cells from blood, collected before the fourth cycle of nivolumab. V gene TRBV10-3 combines with J gene TRBJ1-1, with D possibly TRBD1 on 5 matching bases. CDR3 bases: TGTGCCATCAGCGGGGCGAACACTGAAGCTTTCTTT. Amino acid sequence: CAISGANTEAFF.